One TCR beta chain is described in this entry. The data originate from a study of blood T cell repertoires in COVID-19. The table came from immunoSEQ multiplex PCR; TCRdb's copy has only in-frame clones and leaves some out. The sample records approximately 180,000 clones, around 90% being singletons. The clonotype was recovered from a woman between 50 and 59 years old with acute or convalescent COVID-19. Material for sequencing was peripheral blood.

DNA for the CDR3: TGTGCCAGCAGTATCTTCGCGGGGGGGCTTTCAGATACGCAGTATTTT. Residues: CASSIFAGGLSDTQYF. This rearrangement joins TRBV6-6 to TRBJ2-3; TRBD2 aligns across 9 bases. The CDR3 is 16 amino acids. Germline CDR1 MNHNY, CDR2 SVGAGI (reference sequence). Unmatched junction bases numbered 10, after V lost 5 bases and J lost 4 bases.